Listed here are 25 T cell receptor beta chains from one sample, sequenced in a study of blood T cell repertoires in COVID-19. TCRdb keeps only in-frame clones here, not all; method: immunoSEQ multiplex PCR. The table lists about 220,000 clones, about four fifths of them singletons. The sample taken for sequencing was peripheral blood. These receptors were obtained from a woman aged 80 or over with acute or convalescent COVID-19.

The gene calls are TRBV15 and TRBJ1-1; D is undetermined. Germline CDR1 reads LNHNV; CDR2 reads YYDKDF (reference sequence). The V gene lost 0 bases and the J gene lost 1 base, with 9 bases spanning the gap. This CDR3 has 15 amino acids. CDR3 coding DNA: TGTGCCACCAGCAGAGATATATCAGGGAACACTGAAGCTTTCTTT. Protein product: CATSRDISGNTEAFF.

The DNA for the CDR3 is TGTGCCAGCAGCTATCCGGGAGGAAGAAGGGAAAAACTGTTTTTT. Translating gives CASSYPGGRREKLFF. The chain carries TRBV7-6 and TRBJ1-4; D not certain. The CDR3 is 15 residues long. Trimming cost V 4 bases and J 8 bases, with 17 bases left between them. In germline, CDR1 is SGHVS, CDR2 FNYEAQ.

The chain has TRBV7-2 and TRBJ2-5, with TRBD2 identical over 7 bases. With 5 bases clipped from V and 2 bases from J, the junction kept 8 bases outside the gene matches. Germline V lookup: CDR1 SGHTA, CDR2 FQGNSA. CDR3 length: 15 residues. CDR3 DNA: TGTGCCAGCAGCCCTTGGGGGGGGGTACAAGAGACCCAGTACTTC. Translation: CASSPWGGVQETQYF.

The rearrangement uses TRBV5-4 and TRBJ1-2; a possible D gene is TRBD1 (5 bases). This CDR3 region has 15 residues. Per the germline V gene, CDR1 is SGHNT and CDR2 is YYREEE (reference sequence). V was trimmed by 0 bases and J by 4 bases, leaving 13 bases between them. The CDR3 loop is CASSLAMTERYGYTF. The CDR3 coding sequence is TGTGCCAGCAGCTTGGCGATGACAGAGCGCTATGGCTACACCTTC.

The chain joins TRBV19 to TRBJ1-6; TRBD1 might be the D (5 bases). The CDR3 consists of 18 residues. Germline loops: CDR1 LNHDA, CDR2 SQIVND (reference sequence). Trimming cost V 3 bases and J 5 bases, with 20 bases left between them. CDR3 bases: TGTGCCAGTAGTATTGAAGATGCAGGGATAGGTAATAATTCACCCCTCCACTTT. Translating it yields CASSIEDAGIGNNSPLHF.

This chain joins TRBV6-5 and TRBJ1-6; no definite D call. CDR3 size: 15 residues. V shed 0 bases and J shed 4 bases, with 7 bases lying between them. Germline assignment: CDR1 MNHEY and CDR2 SVGAGI. CDR3 coding DNA: TGTGCCAGCAGTTACTCGGGAGATTATAATTCACCCCTCCACTTT. It translates to CASSYSGDYNSPLHF.

The chain employs TRBV27 and TRBJ1-1; D may be TRBD1 (5 bases). Germline-derived CDR1 and CDR2 are MNHEY and SMNVEV (reference sequence). V was trimmed by 2 bases and J by 5 bases, leaving 12 bases between them. The CDR3 is 14 amino acids. DNA of the CDR3: TGTGCCAGCAGTTTAGCCTTCCGGGGGACTGAAGCTTTCTTT. As protein: CASSLAFRGTEAFF.

Notes on this clone: This sequence may be a read error, since a much larger clone differs from it by one base. The genes are TRBV3-1 (or the pseudogene TRBV3-2) and TRBJ1-1; D may be TRBD1 (5 bases). Germline assignment: CDR1 LGHDT and CDR2 YNNKEL (reference sequence). The CDR3 spans 13 residues. V lost 2 bases to trimming and J lost 4 bases, with 8 bases between them. CDR3 coding DNA: TGTGCCAGCAGCCAAATGGGGGGCACTGAAGCTTTCTTT. Translating gives CASSQMGGTEAFF.

The V and J genes are TRBV4-3 and TRBJ2-1, with D hard to call. The CDR3 covers 15 residues. V gave up 2 bases and J gave up 7 bases, with 15 bases separating them. Germline V CDR1 and CDR2: LGHNA, YSLEER. The DNA of the CDR3 is TGCGCCAGCAGCCAAAAGGCAGGTTCGTTGAATGAGCAGTTCTTC. Translating it yields CASSQKAGSLNEQFF.

The chain employs TRBV18 and TRBJ1-5, with 11 bases fitting TRBD1. The CDR3 extends over 14 amino acids. CDR1 and CDR2 from the germline V gene are KGHSH and LQKENI. Trimming removed 5 bases from V and 6 bases from J; junction bases left unmatched: 3. CDR3 in DNA: TGTGCCAGCTCATCCGGGACAGGGGGTCAGCCCCAGCATTTT. Translation: CASSSGTGGQPQHF.

This clone showed up just a few times. V usage is TRBV7-3 and J usage is TRBJ1-2; 7 bases line up with TRBD1. V trimming: 5 bases; J trimming: 8 bases; junction bases outside the gene matches: 11. Germline lookup yields CDR1 SGHTA and CDR2 FQGTGA. The CDR3 is 14 amino acids. The CDR3 loop is CASSEGPGTVGYTF. DNA of the CDR3: TGTGCCAGCAGCGAAGGGCCCGGGACAGTGGGCTACACCTTC.

The chain links TRBV29-1 to TRBJ2-3, with D possibly being TRBD2 (6 bases). Germline CDR1 reads SQVTM; CDR2 reads ANQGSEA. The CDR3 runs to 15 residues. V was cut by 1 base and J by 5 bases, with 16 bases left in between. The CDR3 loop reads CSVEVGGIPGDTQYF. In DNA form, the CDR3 reads TGCAGCGTTGAAGTGGGGGGTATTCCGGGAGATACGCAGTATTTT.

The chain couples TRBV3-1 (or the pseudogene TRBV3-2) to TRBJ1-1, with D maybe TRBD1 (5 bases). This CDR3 has 14 amino acids. Looked up from germline, CDR1 is LGHDT and CDR2 is YNNKEL (reference sequence). Trimming pared 6 bases from V and 1 base from J, leaving 12 bases between. The CDR3 loop is CASRRTRANTEAFF. CDR3 bases: TGTGCCAGCAGACGGACAAGGGCGAACACTGAAGCTTTCTTT.

This chain uses TRBV6-5 with TRBJ1-2; unclear D gene. This CDR3 is built from 12 residues. Trimming took off 4 bases at V and 7 bases at J, with 10 bases between the two ends. Germline assignment: CDR1 MNHEY and CDR2 SVGAGI. As DNA, the CDR3 is TGTGCCAGCAGTTCGGGTCTGGTTGGCTACACCTTC. Translation: CASSSGLVGYTF.

This chain uses TRBV9 with TRBJ1-1, with D unresolved. Deletions cut 0 bases from V and 6 bases from J, with 12 bases between. The CDR3 has 14 amino acids. In germline, CDR1 is SGDLS, CDR2 YYNGEE. CDR3 loop: CASSVGGERAEAFF. In DNA, the CDR3 is TGTGCCAGCAGCGTAGGTGGGGAGCGTGCTGAAGCTTTCTTT.

The chain couples TRBV6-5 to TRBJ1-1; a possible D gene is TRBD1 (5 bases). V lost 6 bases and J 1 base, leaving 9 bases between the germline ends. In germline, CDR1 is MNHEY, CDR2 SVGAGI. This CDR3 has 13 amino acids. This CDR3 is CASRRQPNTEAFF. The DNA of the CDR3 is TGTGCCAGCAGGCGACAGCCGAACACTGAAGCTTTCTTT.

V usage is TRBV19 and J usage is TRBJ2-2; 12 bases are shared with TRBD2. Germline V CDR1 and CDR2: LNHDA, SQIVND (reference sequence). The V segment lost 8 bases and the J segment 4 bases; nucleotides outside the gene matches: 5. CDR3 length equals 15 residues. The CDR3 bases are TGTGCCAGTCGGGAGACTAGCGGGGGCACCGGGGAGCTGTTTTTT. It codes for CASRETSGGTGELFF. Combining the CDR3 with reference TRBV19 and TRBJ2-2 gives the whole variable domain DGGITQSPKYLFRKEGQNVTLSCEQNLNHDAMYWYRQDPGQGLRLIYYSQIVNDFQKGDIAEGYSVSREKKESFPLTVTSAQKNPTAFYLCASRETSGGTGELFFGEGSRLTVL.

The V call is TRBV24-1, the J call TRBJ1-4; TRBD1 is a possible D gene (6 bases). CDR3 length equals 15 residues. Germline V gene sequence: CDR1 KGHDR, CDR2 SFDVKD. The V and J ends lost 4 bases and 8 bases respectively, with 16 bases between them. The CDR3, as DNA: TGTGCCACCAGTGAAAAACAGGGAGCAGGGGAAAAACTGTTTTTT. Translation: CATSEKQGAGEKLFF.

The chain recombines TRBV4-3 with TRBJ2-7; the D gene is possibly TRBD1 (5 bases). The CDR3 covers 16 residues. Germline V gives CDR1 LGHNA, CDR2 YSLEER. V lost 1 base, J lost 2 bases, and 15 bases lay in between. The CDR3 spells CASSQATGSPPYEQYF. CDR3 coding DNA: TGCGCCAGCAGCCAAGCCACAGGTTCACCTCCCTACGAGCAGTACTTC.

The rearrangement uses TRBV29-1 and TRBJ1-5, with TRBD1 matching 9 bases. This CDR3 comprises 13 residues. The V gene end was trimmed by 7 bases and the J gene end by 2 bases; junction bases not matched to a gene: 3. CDR1 is SQVTM, CDR2 ANQGSEA, per germline. The CDR3 loop is CSARTGGNQPQHF. The CDR3 nucleotides are TGCAGCGCCAGGACAGGGGGCAATCAGCCCCAGCATTTT.

CDR3 coding DNA: TGTGCCAGTAGTATCTGGGGGGACAATCAGCCCCAGCATTTT. Protein: CASSIWGDNQPQHF. The chain employs TRBV19 and TRBJ1-5; D perhaps matches TRBD1 (5 bases). Between the trimmed V and J ends, which lost 3 bases and 3 bases, there was a span of 9 bases. Germline V gene data show CDR1 as LNHDA and CDR2 as SQIVND (reference sequence). The CDR3 loop spans 14 amino acids.

This chain connects TRBV7-2 to TRBJ1-1, with no clear D. Trimming left V 0 bases short and J 1 base short, with 6 bases between. The CDR3 consists of 14 residues. The V gene's germline CDR1 is SGHTA and CDR2 FQGNSA. The CDR3 DNA follows: TGTGCCAGCAGCTTAGCCCAGGAGAACACTGAAGCTTTCTTT. Translated, it gives CASSLAQENTEAFF.

The chain is built from TRBV6-6 and TRBJ2-7, with D maybe TRBD1 (6 bases). Trimming removed 5 bases from V and 5 bases from J, with 16 bases in between. Germline loops: CDR1 MNHNY, CDR2 SVGAGI (reference sequence). CDR3 length equals 14 residues. CDR3 coding DNA: TGTGCCAGCAGTCTCCTCGACAGGACAAACGAGCAGTACTTC. Amino acid sequence: CASSLLDRTNEQYF.

The V call is TRBV5-1, the J call TRBJ2-1, with 11 bases lining up with TRBD1. Per germline, CDR1 SGHRS and CDR2 YFSETQ. This CDR3 has 16 residues. The V and J ends lost 0 bases and 4 bases, in that order; junction bases with no gene match: 3. As DNA, the CDR3 is TGCGCCAGCAGCTTGGGGGACAGGGGGACGTACAATGAGCAGTTCTTC. Translation gives CASSLGDRGTYNEQFF.

The chain is built from TRBV28 and TRBJ1-3; 8 bases match TRBD1. V was clipped by 4 bases and J by 0 bases; unmatched bases: 5. The V gene's germline CDR1 is MDHEN and CDR2 SYDVKM. The CDR3 loop spans 16 amino acids. The CDR3 spells CASSSQGVGSGNTIYF. The CDR3 DNA sequence: TGTGCCAGCAGTTCACAGGGGGTAGGCTCTGGAAACACCATATATTTT. Combining the CDR3 with reference TRBV28 and TRBJ1-3 gives the whole variable domain DVKVTQSSRYLVKRTGEKVFLECVQDMDHENMFWYRQDPGLGLRLIYFSYDVKMKEKGDIPEGYSVSREKKERFSLILESASTNQTSMYLCASSSQGVGSGNTIYFGEGSWLTVV.